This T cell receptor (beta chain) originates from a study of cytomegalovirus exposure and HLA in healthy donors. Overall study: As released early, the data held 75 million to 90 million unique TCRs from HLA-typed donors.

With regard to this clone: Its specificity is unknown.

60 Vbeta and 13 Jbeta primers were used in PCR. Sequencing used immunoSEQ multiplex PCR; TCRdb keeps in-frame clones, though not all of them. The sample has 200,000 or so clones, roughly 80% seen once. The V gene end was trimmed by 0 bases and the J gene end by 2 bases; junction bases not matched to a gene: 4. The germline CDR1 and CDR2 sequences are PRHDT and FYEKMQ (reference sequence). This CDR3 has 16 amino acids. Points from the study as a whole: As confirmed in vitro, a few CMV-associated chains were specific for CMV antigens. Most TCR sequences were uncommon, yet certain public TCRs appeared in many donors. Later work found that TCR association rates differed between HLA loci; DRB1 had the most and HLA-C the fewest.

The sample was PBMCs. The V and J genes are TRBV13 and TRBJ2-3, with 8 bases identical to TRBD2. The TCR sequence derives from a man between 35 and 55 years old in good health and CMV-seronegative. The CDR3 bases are TGTGCCAGCAGCTTAGGAGTAGCGGGATTCACAGATACGCAGTATTTT. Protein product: CASSLGVAGFTDTQYF.